This TCR beta chain was captured in a study of control samples from healthy donors and cancer patients (dated by TCRdb to 2018 to 2020). A word on this clone: Its antigen target is currently unknown. No per-base quality is available; no much larger clone lies one base away.

Library creation used the immunoSEQ multiplex PCR assay. The clones in this table, taken by TCRdb from immuneACCESS, are in-frame only. Not every clone is retained; where verified, under half of the shortfall comes from an unresolved V gene, and the cause of the rest is unknown. The sample profile shows some 120,000 clones; 80% to 90% of them were found once. Clones ranked in the top ten supply about 8.7% of the sample. CDR1 SGHVS and CDR2 FNYEAQ were looked up in the germline V gene. Unmatched junction bases come to 5, with V trimmed by 1 base and J by 3 bases. The CDR3 has 15 amino acids, counting the end cysteine and phenylalanine. The DNA shown is the 45-base CDR3, in frame from base 1.

Sequencing was performed on blood. The chain was built from TRBV7-6 and TRBJ1-1; 7 central nucleotides agree with TRBD1. The TCR originated in a man aged 40-49 years in good health. In nucleotide form, the sequence is TGTGCCAGCAGCTTAGACCACAGGGGTCACACTGAAGCTTTCTTT. Its translation reads: CASSLDHRGHTEAFF.